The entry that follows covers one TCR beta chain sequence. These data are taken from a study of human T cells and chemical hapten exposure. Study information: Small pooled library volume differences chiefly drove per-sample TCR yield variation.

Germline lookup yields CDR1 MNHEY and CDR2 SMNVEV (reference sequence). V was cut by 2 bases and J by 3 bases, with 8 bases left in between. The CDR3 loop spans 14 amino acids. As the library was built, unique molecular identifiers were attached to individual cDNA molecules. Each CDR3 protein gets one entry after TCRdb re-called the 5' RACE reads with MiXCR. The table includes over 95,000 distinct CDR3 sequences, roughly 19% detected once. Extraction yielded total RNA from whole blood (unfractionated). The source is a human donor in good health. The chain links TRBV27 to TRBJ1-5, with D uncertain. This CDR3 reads CASSLGRYNQPQHF. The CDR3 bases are TGTGCCAGCAGTTTAGGACGGTACAATCAGCCCCAGCATTTT.